This TCR beta chain was profiled in a study of blood T cell repertoires in COVID-19. Study at large: T cells, B-cell-depleted T cells, or PBMCs supplied cDNA or gDNA.

The table came from immunoSEQ multiplex PCR; TCRdb's copy has only in-frame clones and leaves some out. The sample includes about 400,000 clones, more than 75% of them seen just once. This CDR3 comprises 14 residues. Looked up from germline, CDR1 is MNHNS and CDR2 is SASEGT. Deletions cut 1 base from V and 3 bases from J, with 9 bases between. Sample: peripheral blood. The gene calls are TRBV6-1 and TRBJ1-1; D remains ambiguous. The sequence came from a human donor in a cohort sampled during active COVID-19. DNA of the CDR3: TGTGCCAGCAGTGAAGGGAGCCTGGACACTGAAGCTTTCTTT. Translating it yields CASSEGSLDTEAFF.